This T cell receptor beta chain was retrieved from a study of T cell repertoires in cytomegalovirus infection. Regarding the study as a whole: Frequencies of public TCR beta families were cumulated, and this identified carriers of CMV plus the relevant HLA.

From the reads, TCRdb called clonotypes with MiXCR, one entry per CDR3 protein. The sample has about 140,000 distinct CDR3 sequences, 5% to 6.5% seen once; the top ten hold 15% to 20%. Ten or more counts support this clonotype. Its antigen is as yet unknown. Germline-derived CDR1 and CDR2 are SQVTM and ANQGSEA. V lost 7 bases and J lost 3, with 16 bases in between. There are 14 residues in the CDR3. Sequenced: PBMCs. The chain is built from TRBV29-1 and TRBJ1-3; weak D call: TRBD1 (6 bases). The receptor comes from a human donor in good health (CMV status not recorded). Some clones in this sample may be carry-over from other donors' samples. The CDR3 sequence is CSAQGSLFGNTIYF. The CDR3 nucleotides are TGCAGCGCTCAGGGGTCGTTATTTGGAAACACCATATATTTT.